In this sample, the clone carrying this T cell receptor beta chain turned up many times. Antigen unknown. To make TCR beta libraries, researchers used iRepertoire HTBI primers and Arm-PCR of CDR3 regions. TCRdb processed the multiplex PCR reads anew with MiXCR; each CDR3 protein has one entry. The sample records around 450,000 distinct CDR3 sequences, more than 13% being singletons. Time point specified: newly diagnosed GD, antithyroid drugs for less than 3 months. PBMC-extracted RNA yielded the TCR library. Under American Thyroid Association guidelines, Graves' disease was diagnosed. The sample originates from a study of regulatory T cells in long-lasting Graves disease. Study results and limitations: Persistent Graves' patients showed less TCR diversity than newly diagnosed ones.

Trimming stripped 6 bases from V and 2 bases from J, with 12 bases between. The CDR3 contains 14 residues. This same sample was also taken into another study, of T cells in Graves' hyperthyroidism and ophthalmopathy. That source adds: On the basis of clinical symptoms, serum thyroxine and TRAb, thyroid ultrasound and orbital computed tomography, diagnoses were made.

The sample consisted of peripheral blood mononuclear cells (PBMCs), taken at new diagnosis, from a patient treated with antithyroid drugs. The sequence derives from a woman aged 30 to 39 with Graves disease. This chain uses TRBV12-3 or TRBV12-4 with TRBJ2-3; D possibly corresponds to TRBD2 (5 bases). DNA of the CDR3: TGTGCCAGCAGCCCCGGAGGCGCCACAGATACGCAGTATTTT. It translates to CASSPGGATDTQYF.